The 14 T cell receptor beta chains listed next were all sequenced from one sample in a study of cytomegalovirus exposure and HLA in healthy donors. The PCR ran on 60 Vbeta and 13 Jbeta primers. Libraries were prepared by immunoSEQ multiplex PCR; TCRdb keeps only in-frame clonotypes and omits some of them. The sample has 99,000 or so clones, about three quarters seen once; the top ten hold around 8.6%. Material for sequencing was PBMCs. The receptors originated from a woman aged 40 to 50 in good health and CMV-seropositive.

The CDR3 DNA reads TGTGCCAGCAGCTTTGGCAGGGCTCAAAATTCACCCCTCCACTTT. Residues: CASSFGRAQNSPLHF. The V and J genes are TRBV11-2 and TRBJ1-6, with a tentative D call TRBD1 (5 bases). This CDR3 is built from 15 residues. Trimming removed 3 bases at V and 7 bases at J, with 13 bases between. The germline gives CDR1 SGHAT, CDR2 FQNNGV.

This clone was detected a few times. This chain connects TRBV4-2 to TRBJ2-5; 13 nucleotides line up with TRBD2. The CDR3 length is 18 residues. CDR1 and CDR2 from the germline V gene are LGHNA and YNFKEQ. The V segment lost 4 bases and the J segment 3 bases; nucleotides outside the gene matches: 11. The CDR3 nucleotides are TGTGCCAGCAGCCGAGGACTAGCGGGAGATTTTGGGGAAGAGACCCAGTACTTC. Its translation is CASSRGLAGDFGEETQYF.

The chain couples TRBV10-3 to TRBJ2-4; 9 positions agree with TRBD2. V was pared by 6 bases and J by 4 bases, with 4 bases of the junction left unmatched. The CDR3 covers 14 residues. CDR1 is ENHRY and CDR2 is SYGVKD in the germline V gene. CDR3 DNA sequence: TGTGCCATCAGGGAGAGCGGGGGGAAAAACATTCAGTACTTC. The encoded protein is CAIRESGGKNIQYF.

The genes are TRBV7-3 and TRBJ2-7, with unresolved D. This CDR3 is 13 amino acids long. Between the trimmed V and J ends, which lost 2 bases and 7 bases, there was a span of 12 bases. In germline, CDR1 is SGHTA, CDR2 FQGTGA. The CDR3 reads CASSLGPTREQYF. The CDR3 DNA follows: TGTGCCAGCAGCTTAGGGCCCACTCGTGAGCAGTACTTC. The full variable domain, rest sourced from reference TRBV7-3 and TRBJ2-7, is GAGVSQTPSNKVTEKGKYVELRCDPISGHTALYWYRQSLGQGPEFLIYFQGTGAADDSGLPNDRFFAVRPEGSVSTLKIQRTERGDSAVYLCASSLGPTREQYFGPGTRLTVT.

The genes are TRBV5-5 and TRBJ2-1, with D uncertain. This CDR3 contains 15 residues. Looked up from germline, CDR1 is SGHKS and CDR2 is YYEKEE (reference sequence). V dropped 1 base and J dropped 7 bases, with 15 bases sitting between them. The CDR3 spells CASSLLVKLTNEQFF. CDR3 in DNA: TGTGCCAGCAGCTTGCTAGTCAAGCTTACTAATGAGCAGTTCTTC.

The chain is built from TRBV5-1 and TRBJ1-2, with D maybe TRBD1 (6 bases). The CDR3 has 15 residues. Germline V gene lookup returns CDR1 SGHRS and CDR2 YFSETQ. Trimming pared 0 bases from V and 4 bases from J, leaving 13 bases between. The CDR3 reads CASSLGQGSGYGYTF. The DNA for the CDR3 is TGCGCCAGCAGCTTGGGCCAGGGGAGTGGCTATGGCTACACCTTC.

V gene TRBV6-4 combines with J gene TRBJ2-3; the D is unclear. Germline V gene data show CDR1 as MRHNA and CDR2 as SNTAGT. The CDR3 is 13 amino acids. Trimming took off 0 bases at V and 3 bases at J, with 4 bases between the two ends. This CDR3 is CASSDSETDTQYF. CDR3 coding DNA: TGTGCCAGCAGTGACTCGGAGACAGATACGCAGTATTTT.

Worth noting for this clone: This sample includes further DNA sequences coding for the same CDR3. The genes are TRBV7-9 and TRBJ1-2; D perhaps matches TRBD1 (6 bases). Trimming removed 6 bases at V and 4 bases at J, with 24 bases between. The CDR3 length is 17 residues. Germline loops: CDR1 SEHNR, CDR2 FQNEAQ (reference sequence). The CDR3 DNA sequence: TGTGCCAGCAGTCCCCCCTGGGGCGGACAGAGTTCCTATGGCTACACCTTC. Protein sequence: CASSPPWGGQSSYGYTF.

The chain links TRBV5-5 to TRBJ1-6; a weak D match, TRBD1 (6 bases). V shed 4 bases and J shed 9 bases, with 8 bases lying between them. The CDR3 loop spans 12 amino acids. Germline V gives CDR1 SGHKS, CDR2 YYEKEE (reference sequence). The CDR3 spells CASSQGISPLHF. CDR3 nucleotides: TGTGCCAGCAGCCAGGGGATTTCACCCCTCCACTTT.

The V and J genes are TRBV4-1 and TRBJ2-5; 10 nucleotides agree with TRBD1. The germline CDR1 and CDR2 sequences are MGHRA and YSYEKL. V shed 7 bases and J 3 bases; nucleotides not matched to a gene: 8. The CDR3 consists of 15 residues. The CDR3 spells CASKAQTGGEETQYF. The CDR3 nucleotides read TGCGCCAGCAAGGCTCAGACAGGGGGCGAAGAGACCCAGTACTTC.

The rearrangement links TRBV5-6 to TRBJ1-3, with TRBD1 matching over 7 bases. The germline gives CDR1 SGHDT, CDR2 YYEEEE. This CDR3 region has 17 residues. V lost 0 bases and J lost 0; bases outside the gene matches: 6. The CDR3 region is CASSLGSQGSSGNTIYF. The CDR3 nucleotides read TGTGCCAGCAGCTTGGGGTCACAGGGGAGCTCTGGAAACACCATATATTTT.

J is TRBJ1-4 and V is TRBV5-8, with D possibly matching TRBD1 (5 bases). The V end lost 6 bases, the J end lost 4 bases, and 13 bases lay between the germline ends. CDR1 is SGHTS, CDR2 YDEGEE, per germline. The CDR3 totals 14 residues. CDR3 residues: CASMGRWINEKLFF. CDR3 nucleotides: TGTGCCAGCATGGGGCGATGGATTAATGAAAAACTGTTTTTT. The full variable domain, its missing parts supplied by reference TRBV5-8 and TRBJ1-4, is EAGVTQSPTHLIKTRGQQATLRCSPISGHTSVYWYQQALGLGLQFLLWYDEGEERNRGNFPPRFSGRQFPNYSSELNVNALELEDSALYLCASMGRWINEKLFFGSGTQLSVL.

The CDR3 nucleotides are TGCGCCAGCAGCCAAGAATGGTCTCCGCTAAAGAACACTGAAGCTTTCTTT. Its translation: CASSQEWSPLKNTEAFF. The chain recombines TRBV4-3 with TRBJ1-1; D is undetermined. Germline V CDR1 and CDR2: LGHNA, YSLEER. V was pared by 0 bases and J by 1 base, with 15 bases between. CDR3 size: 17 residues.

This sequence joins TRBV10-3 and TRBJ2-7, with D maybe TRBD2 (7 bases). Looked up from germline, CDR1 is ENHRY and CDR2 is SYGVKD. This CDR3 region has 18 residues. Trimming left V 0 bases short and J 3 bases short, with 21 bases between. CDR3 in DNA: TGTGCCATCAGTGAGTCGAATGGGGGGGCTCGGACCTACTACGAGCAGTACTTC. Its protein product is CAISESNGGARTYYEQYF.